The 25 T cell receptor beta chains reported below all come from one sample, sequenced in a study of graft-versus-host responses after intestinal transplantation. No antigens are known for them. Data came from immunoSEQ multiplex PCR; TCRdb stores just in-frame clones and leaves some out. The table records over 100,000 clones, just under 95% of them present only once. The source material was unstimulated CD4+ T cells sorted from spleen or lymph node cells, sampled before intestinal transplant. The receptor source for this set is a human donor who received an intestinal transplant.

V usage is TRBV7-9 and J usage is TRBJ1-2, with 7 positions matching TRBD1. Germline values: CDR1 SEHNR, CDR2 FQNEAQ (reference sequence). V lost 5 bases and J lost 8; bases outside the gene matches: 17. CDR3 length: 16 residues. The CDR3 loop is CASSKGSGTAPSGYTF. The CDR3, as DNA: TGTGCCAGCAGCAAGGGCTCCGGGACAGCCCCCTCGGGCTACACCTTC.

This chain connects TRBV6-5 to TRBJ2-7; 7 bases are a match to TRBD2. The CDR3 has 16 residues. V lost 0 bases to trimming and J lost 0 bases; unmatched junction nucleotides: 5. The V gene's germline CDR1 is MNHEY and CDR2 SVGAGI. The CDR3 sequence is CASSYSASGFSYEQYF. The CDR3 DNA is TGTGCCAGCAGTTACTCAGCTAGCGGATTCTCCTACGAGCAGTACTTC.

This chain links TRBV4-2 with TRBJ2-3, with D possibly matching TRBD1 (6 bases). The CDR3 is made up of 17 amino acids. Germline V CDR1 and CDR2: LGHNA, YNFKEQ. Between the trimmed V and J ends, which lost 2 bases and 2 bases, there was a span of 17 bases. CDR3 sequence: CASSQTLTGLNTDTQYF. CDR3 in DNA: TGTGCCAGCAGCCAAACACTAACAGGGCTGAACACAGATACGCAGTATTTT.

The chain carries TRBV5-6 and TRBJ2-3; D gene unclear. With 6 bases removed from V and 4 bases from J, the gap between germline ends came to 24 bases. This CDR3 has 17 residues. Germline loops: CDR1 SGHDT, CDR2 YYEEEE. CDR3 loop: CASNAKIQTYSADTQYF. The CDR3, as DNA: TGTGCCAGCAACGCAAAAATTCAGACGTACAGCGCAGATACGCAGTATTTT.

The gene calls are TRBV5-1 and TRBJ2-5, with D possibly TRBD2 on 6 matching bases. Germline V lookup: CDR1 SGHRS, CDR2 YFSETQ. The CDR3 length is 14 residues. V dropped 1 base and J dropped 5 bases, with 12 bases sitting between them. The CDR3, as DNA: TGCGCCAGCAGCTTGACTACCCGGGGGGAGACCCAGTACTTC. Protein: CASSLTTRGETQYF. The entire variable domain, with the rest obtained from reference TRBV5-1 and TRBJ2-5, is as follows: KAGVTQTPRYLIKTRGQQVTLSCSPISGHRSVSWYQQTPGQGLQFLFEYFSETQRNKGNFPGRFSGRQFSNSRSEMNVSTLELGDSALYLCASSLTTRGETQYFGPGTRLLVL.

The rearrangement links TRBV29-1 to TRBJ2-1; 8 bases agree with TRBD2. V shed 1 base, J shed 8 bases, and the junction held 10 bases outside the gene matches. The CDR3 is 15 amino acids. Looked up from germline, CDR1 is SQVTM and CDR2 is ANQGSEA. For the CDR3, the DNA is TGCAGCGTTGAAGGTTCAGCGGGGGTCATCGATGAGCAGTTCTTC. Its protein is CSVEGSAGVIDEQFF.

This sequence joins TRBV11-3 and TRBJ2-1, with TRBD1 matching over 7 bases. Germline assignment: CDR1 SGHNT and CDR2 YENEEA. Trimming cost V 4 bases and J 5 bases; bases outside gene matches: 5. This CDR3 is 14 amino acids long. The CDR3 DNA is TGTGCCAGCAGCTCCGACAGGGACCACAATGAGCAGTTCTTC. It is translated as CASSSDRDHNEQFF.

V is TRBV11-3 and J is TRBJ2-2, with D unresolved. The V end lost 2 bases, the J end lost 0 bases, and 4 bases lay between the germline ends. Germline CDR1 is SGHNT and CDR2 is YENEEA. The CDR3 runs 14 residues. The CDR3 loop is CASSLTPNTGELFF. The CDR3 nucleotides read TGTGCCAGCAGCTTAACTCCGAACACCGGGGAGCTGTTTTTT.

The rearrangement links TRBV7-9 to TRBJ2-2, with 7 positions matching TRBD1. CDR1 is SEHNR and CDR2 is FQNEAQ in the germline V gene (reference sequence). The ends lost 7 bases at V and 5 bases at J; junction bases unmatched: 13. The CDR3 sequence is 16 residues long. The CDR3: CASIRAGTQGTGELFF. The CDR3 DNA reads TGTGCCAGCATCCGGGCCGGGACACAGGGGACCGGGGAGCTGTTTTTT.

This chain links TRBV4-2 with TRBJ2-3; maybe TRBD1 (6 bases). The CDR3 is made up of 15 amino acids. The V gene's germline CDR1 is LGHNA and CDR2 YNFKEQ. The V and J ends lost 5 bases and 2 bases respectively, with 14 bases between them. This CDR3 is CASSYQGQNTDTQYF. The DNA of the CDR3 is TGTGCCAGCAGCTACCAGGGGCAAAACACAGATACGCAGTATTTT.

J is TRBJ1-1 and V is TRBV28; no clear D. V lost 10 bases to trimming and J lost 6 bases, with 15 bases between them. Germline-derived CDR1 and CDR2 are MDHEN and SYDVKM. This CDR3 has 12 residues. Written as DNA, the CDR3 is TGTGCCACCGTCAAAAGTCCGGCTGAAGCTTTCTTT. This translates into CATVKSPAEAFF.

The rearrangement links TRBV5-4 to TRBJ2-5; no definite D call. This CDR3 has 13 amino acids. The germline V and J ends were trimmed by 0 bases and 2 bases, with 5 bases remaining between them. Germline-derived CDR1 and CDR2 are SGHNT and YYREEE (reference sequence). The CDR3 sequence: CASSLGQQETQYF. The CDR3 DNA reads TGTGCCAGCAGCTTGGGACAACAAGAGACCCAGTACTTC.

The chain combines TRBV29-1 with TRBJ2-3, with D possibly matching TRBD1 (6 bases). CDR3 length: 13 amino acids. The V and J ends lost 4 bases and 6 bases respectively, with 14 bases between them. The germline CDR1 and CDR2 sequences are SQVTM and ANQGSEA. CDR3 protein: CSVVDRSPDTQYF. CDR3 coding DNA: TGCAGCGTTGTCGACAGGTCTCCCGATACGCAGTATTTT.

The chain carries TRBV2 and TRBJ1-5; a weak D match, TRBD1 (6 bases). Trimming pared 1 base from V and 2 bases from J, leaving 12 bases between. Germline CDR1 SNHLY, CDR2 FYNNEI. The CDR3 is 16 amino acids. The CDR3 DNA is TGTGCCAGCAGTGAAGGGGGGCCGCGGGGCAATCAGCCCCAGCATTTT. Amino acids: CASSEGGPRGNQPQHF.

This chain connects TRBV30 to TRBJ1-5; TRBD1 might be the D (6 bases). The CDR3 loop spans 13 amino acids. With 4 bases removed from V and 7 bases from J, the gap between germline ends came to 14 bases. Germline lookup yields CDR1 GTSNPN and CDR2 SVGIG (reference sequence). CDR3 region: CAWNLGQGQPQHF. The CDR3 region has the DNA TGTGCCTGGAATTTGGGGCAGGGGCAGCCCCAGCATTTT.

This clone has a single count. J is TRBJ2-7 and V is TRBV30; D gene uncertain. This CDR3 has 12 residues. Germline V gives CDR1 GTSNPN, CDR2 SVGIG (reference sequence). With 4 bases removed from V and 0 bases from J, the gap between germline ends came to 7 bases. As DNA, the CDR3 is TGTGCCTGGAAGATGACCTCCTACGAGCAGTACTTC. It encodes CAWKMTSYEQYF. Full variable domain (outside the CDR3, taken from reference TRBV30 and TRBJ2-7): SQTIHQWPATLVQPVGSPLSLECTVEGTSNPNLYWYRQAAGRGLQLLFYSVGIGQISSEVPQNLSASRPQDRQFILSSKKLLLSDSGFYLCAWKMTSYEQYFGPGTRLTVT.

This clone was observed once. The chain is built from TRBV6-6 and TRBJ2-7, with D possibly called TRBD1 or TRBD2 (7 bases each). Looked up from germline, CDR1 is MNHNY and CDR2 is SVGAGI (reference sequence). CDR3 length: 14 residues. Deletions cut 6 bases from V and 6 bases from J, with 18 bases between. In DNA, the CDR3 is TGTGCCAGCAGCCCCAGGGGGGGGCAAAGCGAGCAGTACTTC. This sequence encodes CASSPRGGQSEQYF.

The chain couples TRBV7-9 to TRBJ1-3; no clear D. Between the trimmed V and J ends, which lost 0 bases and 0 bases, there was a span of 6 bases. This CDR3 is 15 amino acids long. Germline loops: CDR1 SEHNR, CDR2 FQNEAQ (reference sequence). The CDR3 here is CASSLAQVSGNTIYF. The CDR3 DNA reads TGTGCCAGCAGCTTAGCGCAGGTCTCTGGAAACACCATATATTTT.

The chain carries TRBV28 and TRBJ2-7; TRBD2 agrees at 10 bases. From germline, CDR1 is MDHEN and CDR2 SYDVKM. J lost 4 bases, V lost 6 bases, and 3 bases had no gene match. This CDR3 has 13 residues. Here the CDR3 DNA reads TGTGCCAGCAGGTCGGGACTAGCGTACGAGCAGTACTTC. Its translation is CASRSGLAYEQYF.

The rearrangement links TRBV19 to TRBJ2-1, with D possibly called TRBD1 or TRBD2 (5 bases each). The V gene's germline CDR1 is LNHDA and CDR2 SQIVND (reference sequence). V was pared by 5 bases and J by 10 bases, with 15 bases between. The CDR3 spans 13 residues. CDR3 region: CASSEGSHREQFF. Written as DNA, the CDR3 is TGTGCCAGTAGTGAGGGGTCACACAGGGAGCAGTTCTTC.

This sequence joins TRBV5-1 and TRBJ2-1; 8 nucleotides agree with TRBD1. Germline V lookup: CDR1 SGHRS, CDR2 YFSETQ. CDR3 length: 15 residues. V lost 3 bases to trimming and J lost 4 bases; unmatched junction nucleotides: 6. CDR3 nucleotide sequence: TGCGCCAGCAGCTCCGGGACAGGAGTTTACAATGAGCAGTTCTTC. This encodes CASSSGTGVYNEQFF.

J is TRBJ1-1 and V is TRBV19, with D unclear. Germline CDR1 LNHDA, CDR2 SQIVND (reference sequence). This CDR3 contains 15 residues. Trimming stripped 1 base from V and 1 base from J, with 10 bases between. For the CDR3, the DNA is TGTGCCAGTAGTATAGGATCGGGCAGGAACACTGAAGCTTTCTTT. Translating it yields CASSIGSGRNTEAFF.

The V and J genes are TRBV6-5 and TRBJ1-1; a possible D gene is TRBD1 (5 bases). Germline CDR1 is MNHEY and CDR2 is SVGAGI. V was cut by 5 bases and J by 5 bases, with 15 bases left in between. CDR3 length: 14 amino acids. This chain's CDR3 is CASSPRRARTEAFF. CDR3 bases: TGTGCCAGCAGTCCCCGCAGGGCGAGAACTGAAGCTTTCTTT.

Of note for this clone: At one of its ends the junction is not consistent with the germline gene, which may arise from a read error. The chain is built from TRBV27 and TRBJ1-5; D perhaps matches TRBD1 (5 bases). CDR3 size: 12 residues. Looked up from germline, CDR1 is MNHEY and CDR2 is SMNVEV (reference sequence). CDR3 DNA: TGTGCCAGCAGTAATCTCGACAGCCCCACTATTTTT. It specifies CASSNLDSPTIF.

The rearrangement links TRBV6-5 to TRBJ2-7; perhaps TRBD1 as D (5 bases). V was cut by 4 bases and J by 7 bases, with 11 bases left in between. The CDR3 spans 12 residues. In germline, CDR1 is MNHEY, CDR2 SVGAGI. CDR3 DNA: TGTGCCAGCAGTTCCGCAGGGCGGGAGCAGTACTTC. Translation: CASSSAGREQYF.